Presented here are 19 T cell receptor beta chains from one specimen sequenced in a study of immune heterogeneity within non-small cell lung tumors. With 32 V and 13 J primers, multiplex PCR amplified the TCR beta CDR3. TCRdb independently ran MiXCR on the multiplex PCR reads; one entry per CDR3 protein. The data show thousands of distinct CDR3 sequences, under 25% seen once. Bulk tumor genomic DNA was the template, and each sample received around 560 ng. Collection of several biopsies per primary tumor, spaced far apart, took place during surgery. These patients got curative surgery after being newly diagnosed with untreated non-small cell lung cancer. Sequenced material: lung tumor tissue. These receptors were obtained from a man aged 55-75 years with non-small cell lung cancer.

The J gene is TRBJ2-5, the V gene TRBV5-1; D is undetermined. This CDR3 has 14 residues. The V gene's germline CDR1 is SGHRS and CDR2 YFSETQ. V dropped 4 bases and J dropped 1 base, with 11 bases sitting between them. In DNA, the CDR3 is TGCGCCAGCAGCCCGAGCGCATCCCAAGAGACCCAGTACTTC. Its protein is CASSPSASQETQYF.

This clonotype was observed a handful of times. This chain uses TRBV20-1 with TRBJ2-3; 8 bases agree with TRBD2. The junction had 11 bases not matched to a gene; V was cut back by 4 bases and J by 5 bases. Germline V gene data show CDR1 as DFQATT and CDR2 as SNEGSKA (reference sequence). The CDR3 runs to 15 residues. The CDR3 sequence is CSANLAGPVQDTQYF. CDR3 nucleotides: TGCAGTGCTAACTTAGCGGGGCCTGTTCAAGATACGCAGTATTTT.

This clonotype showed up just a few times. V is TRBV2 and J is TRBJ1-1; D not certain. Trimming removed 3 bases from V and 4 bases from J, with 12 bases in between. Germline-derived CDR1 and CDR2 are SNHLY and FYNNEI. This CDR3 comprises 14 residues. CDR3 nucleotides: TGTGCCAGCAGTGAGGACGTCTCCAGCACTGAAGCTTTCTTT. Translating it yields CASSEDVSSTEAFF.

This chain uses TRBV27 with TRBJ2-2, with D possibly being TRBD1 (5 bases). Germline values: CDR1 MNHEY, CDR2 SMNVEV (reference sequence). The CDR3 loop spans 14 amino acids. V was cut by 2 bases and J by 4 bases, with 8 bases left in between. CDR3 sequence: CASSLGASTGELFF. CDR3 nucleotides: TGTGCCAGCAGTTTAGGGGCTAGCACCGGGGAGCTGTTTTTT.

This clonotype was picked up a small number of times. The chain employs TRBV19 and TRBJ1-2; D is perhaps TRBD1 (6 bases). V lost 7 bases, J lost 4 bases, and 16 bases lay in between. This CDR3 contains 14 residues. Germline CDR1 and CDR2: LNHDA and SQIVND (reference sequence). The CDR3 sequence is CASTIGRGGYGYTF. CDR3 coding DNA: TGTGCCAGTACCATAGGGAGGGGGGGCTATGGCTACACCTTC.

CDR3: CASSLVRGSTGELFF. CDR3 coding DNA: TGTGCCAGCAGCTTAGTGCGGGGGTCCACCGGGGAGCTGTTTTTT. This rearrangement joins TRBV7-2 to TRBJ2-2; 7 bases agree with TRBD2. V trimming: 1 base; J trimming: 4 bases; junction bases outside the gene matches: 3. The CDR3 sequence is 15 residues long. CDR1 is SGHTA, CDR2 FQGNSA, per germline.

The chain combines TRBV20-1 with TRBJ1-5, with a possible D match to TRBD1 (5 bases). The CDR3 has 13 residues. The V and J ends lost 5 bases and 4 bases respectively, with 12 bases between them. Germline loops: CDR1 DFQATT, CDR2 SNEGSKA (reference sequence). This CDR3 is CSAGGLINQPQHF. CDR3 sequence (DNA): TGCAGTGCTGGGGGACTGATTAATCAGCCCCAGCATTTT.

This clonotype came up a few times. V and J are TRBV20-1 and TRBJ2-1, with 9 bases fitting TRBD2. The V gene end was trimmed by 0 bases and the J gene end by 4 bases; junction bases not matched to a gene: 4. Per the germline V gene, CDR1 is DFQATT and CDR2 is SNEGSKA (reference sequence). CDR3 length: 15 residues. CDR3 loop: CSARDQLAGYNEQFF. In DNA form, the CDR3 reads TGCAGTGCTAGAGATCAGCTAGCGGGGTACAATGAGCAGTTCTTC.

With regard to this clonotype: One junction end disagrees with the germline gene, perhaps due to a read error. The chain carries TRBV5-6 and TRBJ1-1; D not resolved. The CDR3 loop spans 14 amino acids. From germline, CDR1 is SGHDT and CDR2 YYEEEE. The CDR3 nucleotides are TGTGCCAGCAGTTTGGTACCGGGCGGAACTGAAGCTTTCTTT. It translates to CASSLVPGGTEAFF.

The chain joins TRBV5-1 to TRBJ1-2; TRBD1 aligns across 12 bases. The V gene's germline CDR1 is SGHRS and CDR2 YFSETQ. V dropped 0 bases and J dropped 8; count of bases not matched to a gene: 8. This CDR3 contains 16 residues. CDR3 sequence: CASSLAIGTGGAGYTF. The DNA for the CDR3 is TGCGCCAGCAGCTTGGCCATTGGGACAGGGGGCGCGGGCTACACCTTC.

By sample share, this clonotype is medium-sized. The rearrangement joins TRBV30 to TRBJ1-4; TRBD1 matches 9 bases. This CDR3 region has 14 residues. The V gene's germline CDR1 is GTSNPN and CDR2 SVGIG (reference sequence). Trimming took 4 bases from V and 7 from J; bases not matched to a gene: 7. Written as DNA, the CDR3 is TGTGCCTGGACCCACAGGGGGCGCCCTGAAAAACTGTTTTTT. Translating gives CAWTHRGRPEKLFF.

This clonotype occurred a few times. V gene TRBV29-1 combines with J gene TRBJ2-2; 11 positions agree with TRBD2. Germline values: CDR1 SQVTM, CDR2 ANQGSEA. J was trimmed by 2 bases and V by 6 bases; bases with no gene match: 5. This CDR3 is built from 15 residues. This CDR3 is CSVHGTSGNTGELFF. The DNA of the CDR3 is TGCAGCGTCCATGGGACTAGCGGAAACACCGGGGAGCTGTTTTTT.

This chain links TRBV11-3 with TRBJ2-3; 12 positions match TRBD2. The CDR3 runs 15 residues. J lost 7 bases, V lost 4 bases, and 6 bases had no gene match. The germline V gene has CDR1 SGHNT and CDR2 YENEEA. The CDR3 here is CASSSRTSGTYTQYF. For the CDR3, the DNA is TGTGCCAGCAGCTCACGGACTAGCGGGACCTATACGCAGTATTTT.

Worth noting for this clonotype: One base away lies a much larger clone, so this may be a sequencing read error. The chain employs TRBV28 and TRBJ2-7, with TRBD2 as a possible D gene (5 bases). Between the trimmed V and J ends, which lost 9 bases and 5 bases, there was a span of 23 bases. CDR3 length: 15 amino acids. CDR1 is MDHEN and CDR2 is SYDVKM in the germline V gene. CDR3 coding DNA: TGTGCCAGAAGCTCATACCGGGAAAAAATTGACGAGCAGTACTTC. It is translated as CARSSYREKIDEQYF.

This clonotype is medium-sized (0.01 to 0.1%). The genes are TRBV20-1 and TRBJ2-2, with unresolved D. The V end lost 1 base, the J end lost 3 bases, and 9 bases lay between the germline ends. This CDR3 region has 14 residues. CDR1 DFQATT and CDR2 SNEGSKA come from the germline V gene (reference sequence). The CDR3 region is CSARVRRDTGELFF. The DNA for the CDR3 is TGCAGTGCTAGAGTGCGGCGAGACACCGGGGAGCTGTTTTTT.

In this sample, this clonotype is large. The chain carries TRBV12-3 or TRBV12-4 and TRBJ1-2; 7 bases are shared with TRBD1. CDR3 length equals 12 residues. The J segment lost 5 bases and the V segment lost 5 bases, leaving 2 bases of the junction unmatched. Written as DNA, the CDR3 is TGTGCCAGCAGTACAGGGGAATATGGCTACACCTTC. Translating it yields CASSTGEYGYTF.

The V gene is TRBV20-1, the J gene TRBJ2-4, with a tentative D call TRBD2 (5 bases). CDR1 and CDR2 from the germline V gene are DFQATT and SNEGSKA (reference sequence). There are 14 residues in the CDR3. The ends were cut back, 3 bases at V and 9 bases at J, with 18 bases in the middle. For the CDR3, the DNA is TGCAGTGCTAGTCCCTTCGGGGTCCAAAGCATTCAGTACTTC. It is translated as CSASPFGVQSIQYF.

This clonotype was observed a handful of times. The V call is TRBV2, the J call TRBJ1-6, with 10 bases fitting TRBD1. The germline gives CDR1 SNHLY, CDR2 FYNNEI. The CDR3 sequence is 15 residues long. J was trimmed by 6 bases and V by 4 bases; bases with no gene match: 3. The CDR3 region is CASSGQGAGNSPLHF. In nucleotides, the CDR3 is TGTGCCAGCAGTGGACAGGGGGCTGGTAATTCACCCCTCCACTTT. The variable domain in full, with the rest retrieved from reference TRBV2 and TRBJ1-6, is EPEVTQTPSHQVTQMGQEVILRCVPISNHLYFYWYRQILGQKVEFLVSFYNNEISEKSEIFDDQFSVERPDGSNFTLKIRSTKLEDSAMYFCASSGQGAGNSPLHFGNGTRLTVT.

J is TRBJ2-3 and V is TRBV5-1; 7 bases are a match to TRBD2. V was pared by 1 base and J by 3 bases, with 5 bases of the junction left unmatched. The CDR3 spans 15 residues. CDR1 is SGHRS, CDR2 YFSETQ, per germline. The CDR3 is CASSLTGGTTDTQYF. For the CDR3, the DNA is TGCGCCAGCAGCTTGACGGGAGGAACAACAGATACGCAGTATTTT.